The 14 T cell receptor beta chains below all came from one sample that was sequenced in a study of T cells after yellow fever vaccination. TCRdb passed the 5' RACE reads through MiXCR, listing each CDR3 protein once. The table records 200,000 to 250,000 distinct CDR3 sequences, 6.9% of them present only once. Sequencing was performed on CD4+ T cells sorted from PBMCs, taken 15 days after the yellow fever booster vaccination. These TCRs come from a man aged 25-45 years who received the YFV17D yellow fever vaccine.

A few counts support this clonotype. This chain's CDR3 is CATARSSSYNEQFF. CDR3 DNA: TGTGCTACCGCGAGGAGTAGCTCCTACAATGAGCAGTTCTTC. The chain is built from TRBV11-2 and TRBJ2-1; D remains ambiguous. This CDR3 spans 14 amino acids. In germline, CDR1 is SGHAT, CDR2 FQNNGV.

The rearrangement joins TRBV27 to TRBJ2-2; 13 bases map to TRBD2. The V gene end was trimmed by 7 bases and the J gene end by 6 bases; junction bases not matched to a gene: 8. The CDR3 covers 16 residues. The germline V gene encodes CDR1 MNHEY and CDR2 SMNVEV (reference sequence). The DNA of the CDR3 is TGTGCCAGCACCAGAGGGACTAGCGGGAAGTCCGGGGAGCTGTTTTTT. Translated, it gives CASTRGTSGKSGELFF.

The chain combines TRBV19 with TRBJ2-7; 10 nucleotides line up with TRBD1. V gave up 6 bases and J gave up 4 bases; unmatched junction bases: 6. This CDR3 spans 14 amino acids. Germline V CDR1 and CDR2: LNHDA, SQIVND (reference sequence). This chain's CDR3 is CASSFRDRGYEQYF. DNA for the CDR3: TGTGCCAGTAGCTTCCGGGACAGGGGATACGAGCAGTACTTC.

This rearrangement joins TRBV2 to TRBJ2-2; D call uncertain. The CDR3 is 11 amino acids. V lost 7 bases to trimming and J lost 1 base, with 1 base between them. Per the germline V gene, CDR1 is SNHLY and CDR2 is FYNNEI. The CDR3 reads CASKNTGELFF. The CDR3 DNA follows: TGTGCCAGCAAGAACACCGGGGAGCTGTTTTTT.

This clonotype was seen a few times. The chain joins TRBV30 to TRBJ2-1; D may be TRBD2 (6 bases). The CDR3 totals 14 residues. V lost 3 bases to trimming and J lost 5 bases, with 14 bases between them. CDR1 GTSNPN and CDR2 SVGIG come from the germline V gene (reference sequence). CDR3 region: CAWRRSGLNNEQFF. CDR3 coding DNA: TGTGCCTGGAGGAGAAGCGGGCTCAACAATGAGCAGTTCTTC.

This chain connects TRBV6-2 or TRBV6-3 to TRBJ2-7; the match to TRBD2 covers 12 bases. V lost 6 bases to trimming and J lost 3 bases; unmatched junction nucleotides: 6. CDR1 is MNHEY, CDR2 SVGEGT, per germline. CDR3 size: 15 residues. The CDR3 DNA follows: TGTGCCAGCAGATTGACTAGCGGGAGTCACTACGAGCAGTACTTC. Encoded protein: CASRLTSGSHYEQYF.

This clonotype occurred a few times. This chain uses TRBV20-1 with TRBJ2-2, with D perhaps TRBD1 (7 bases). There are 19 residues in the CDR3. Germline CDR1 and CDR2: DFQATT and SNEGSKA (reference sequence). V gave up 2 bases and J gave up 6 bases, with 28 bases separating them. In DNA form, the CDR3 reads TGCAGTGCTAGAATTACGCGGGGTAGGGGACAGTGGGATCCCGGGGAGCTGTTTTTT. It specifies CSARITRGRGQWDPGELFF.

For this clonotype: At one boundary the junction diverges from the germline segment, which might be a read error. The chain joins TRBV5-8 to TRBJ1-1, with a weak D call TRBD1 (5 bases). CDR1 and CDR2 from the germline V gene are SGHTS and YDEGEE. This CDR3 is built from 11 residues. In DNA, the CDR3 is TGTGCCAGCACCACTGTGGGACCCCTGGTCTTT. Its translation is CASTTVGPLVF.

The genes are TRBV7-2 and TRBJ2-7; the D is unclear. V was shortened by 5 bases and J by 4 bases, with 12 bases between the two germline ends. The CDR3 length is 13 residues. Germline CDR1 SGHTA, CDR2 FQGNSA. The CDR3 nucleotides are TGTGCCAGCAGCACCCTCGAAGGGTACGAGCAGTACTTC. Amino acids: CASSTLEGYEQYF.

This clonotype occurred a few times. CDR3 in DNA: TGTGCCAGCAGCTTAGTACCAAGAGATACGCAGTATTTT. Its protein product is CASSLVPRDTQYF. This sequence joins TRBV7-2 and TRBJ2-3; D unclear. Trimming took off 1 base at V and 5 bases at J, with 7 bases between the two ends. Germline V gives CDR1 SGHTA, CDR2 FQGNSA. This CDR3 comprises 13 residues.

The CDR3 nucleotides are TGCAGCAGTTTGCGGGTGGGCCGGGCAGATACGCAGTATTTT. It is translated as CSSLRVGRADTQYF. The J gene is TRBJ2-3, the V gene TRBV20-1; D might be TRBD2 (5 bases). This CDR3 spans 14 amino acids. The germline V gene encodes CDR1 DFQATT and CDR2 SNEGSKA (reference sequence).

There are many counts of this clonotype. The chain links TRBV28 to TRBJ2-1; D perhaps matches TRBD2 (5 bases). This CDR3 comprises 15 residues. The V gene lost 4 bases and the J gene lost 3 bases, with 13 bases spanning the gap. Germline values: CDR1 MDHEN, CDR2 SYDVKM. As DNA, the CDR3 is TGTGCCAGCAGTTCCTATGGGAGCGACTACAATGAGCAGTTCTTC. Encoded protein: CASSSYGSDYNEQFF.

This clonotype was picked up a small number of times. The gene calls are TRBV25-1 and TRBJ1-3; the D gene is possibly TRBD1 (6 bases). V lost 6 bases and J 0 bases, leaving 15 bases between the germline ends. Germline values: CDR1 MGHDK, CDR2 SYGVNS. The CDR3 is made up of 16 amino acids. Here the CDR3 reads CASSRGNSFSGNTIYF. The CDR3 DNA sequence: TGTGCCAGCAGCAGGGGCAATTCTTTCTCTGGAAACACCATATATTTT. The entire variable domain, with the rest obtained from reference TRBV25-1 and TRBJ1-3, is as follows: EADIYQTPRYLVIGTGKKITLECSQTMGHDKMYWYQQDPGMELHLIHYSYGVNSTEKGDLSSESTVSRIRTEHFPLTLESARPSHTSQYLCASSRGNSFSGNTIYFGEGSWLTVV.

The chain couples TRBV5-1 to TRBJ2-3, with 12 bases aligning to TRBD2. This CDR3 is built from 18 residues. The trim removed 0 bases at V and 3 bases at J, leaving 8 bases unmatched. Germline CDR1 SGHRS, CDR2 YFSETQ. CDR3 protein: CASSLVLAGGGGTDTQYF. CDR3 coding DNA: TGCGCCAGCAGCTTGGTACTAGCGGGAGGTGGAGGGACAGATACGCAGTATTTT.